This TCR beta chain stems from a study of shared T cell receptors in the human thymus. A few counts support this clone. The CDR3 totals 15 residues. The germline gives CDR1 MDHEN, CDR2 SYDVKM. Trimming at V came to 8 bases and at J to 7 bases, leaving 8 bases not matched to a gene. Method: immunoSEQ multiplex PCR; TCRdb's copy keeps in-frame clones and lacks some. Here the sample spans roughly 560,000 clones, approximately 78% being singletons. A further study also used this sample, focusing on human thymus T cells. According to that study: It was healthy Finnish infants having corrective surgery for congenital heart defects who were the donors. Resections that were taken during corrective heart surgery supplied the thymus tissue. What appeared biased in thymic and blood repertoires was the usage of V and J genes.

The sequence was obtained from a boy under two years old with a congenital heart defect. Sequencing was done on a sample of thymocytes. The gene calls are TRBV28 and TRBJ2-1; 13 bases are shared with TRBD2. The CDR3 is CASGPGTSGINEQFF. In nucleotides, the CDR3 is TGTGCCAGCGGCCCGGGGACTAGCGGGATAAATGAGCAGTTCTTC.